The clone carrying this T cell receptor (beta chain) was counted ten times or more. Antigen: not known. This sample is part of a study of early T cells in non-severe SARS-CoV-2 infection. In the study overall: Sequencing targeted bulk RNA from unsorted whole blood, leaving chains unpaired. The study's findings and limits: VDJdb-based annotation leaned toward anti-spike CD8 responses and missed private and CD4 specificities.

The CDR3 is made up of 13 amino acids. CDR1 and CDR2 (germline): SGHVS, FQNEAQ. V was cut by 6 bases and J by 5 bases, with 13 bases left in between. MiXCR was run by TCRdb on the 5' RACE reads, yielding one entry per CDR3 protein. The sample includes more than 55,000 distinct CDR3 sequences, approximately 4.6% of them seen just once. This sequence was found in an adult who was a healthcare worker with PCR-confirmed SARS-CoV-2 infection or an uninfected control (not recorded which). The donor label of this sample is uncertain. The source was whole blood, collected at baseline. This chain connects TRBV7-8 to TRBJ1-1; the D gene is possibly TRBD1 (6 bases). CDR3 DNA: TGTGCCAGCAGTTGGGGGGCGCGAACTGAAGCTTTCTTT. Its translation: CASSWGARTEAFF.